This TCR beta chain was documented in a study of T cell responses to AZD1222 COVID-19 vaccine. Sequenced by immunoSEQ multiplex PCR; TCRdb stores in-frame clones only, minus some. Here the sample spans roughly 81,000 clones, approximately 89% being singletons. General study findings and limits: Two AZD1222 administrations were followed by greater Spike-specific TCR breadth and depth. Clonal diversity may have been underestimated, and the donors were mostly white British, with more females than males. CD4 TCRs associated with vaccination spanned spike, dominating at 160-218 and 743-854.

In the case of this clone: Its target is unknown.

V was trimmed by 5 bases and J by 8 bases, leaving 10 bases between them. The CDR3 consists of 12 residues. CDR1 is LGHNT and CDR2 is FRNRAP in the germline V gene. This clonotype originated in an adult in good health. The specimen was peripheral blood, collected on day 0 of AZD1222 vaccination. The chain uses TRBV12-5 and TRBJ2-1; the D gene is possibly TRBD1 (6 bases). The CDR3 here is CASGLQGDEQFF. CDR3 coding DNA: TGTGCTAGTGGTCTACAGGGCGATGAGCAGTTCTTC.